These 19 T cell receptor beta chains were all obtained from the same sample, sequenced in a study of TIL therapy for anti-PD-1-resistant metastatic lung cancer. The time point: pre-treatment sample, taken before nivolumab and TIL therapy. Sequencing used immunoSEQ v3. This table comes from immunoSEQ multiplex PCR, and its TCRdb copy is limited to in-frame clones, with some not included. The sample has about 60,000 clones, around nine tenths seen once; the top ten hold just over 2.5%. The sample here was blood, taken at baseline. These TCRs come from a person aged 25 to 85 with non-small cell lung cancer.

The CDR3 region has the DNA TGTGCCAGTAGTATACCCGGGCTGGGCTTAAATCAGCCCCAGCATTTT. Amino acids: CASSIPGLGLNQPQHF. The chain has TRBV19 and TRBJ1-5; D unresolved. Trimming removed 2 bases from V and 4 bases from J, with 15 bases in between. This CDR3 is built from 16 residues. CDR1 is LNHDA and CDR2 is SQIVND in the germline V gene (reference sequence).

This clone was recorded once. The chain couples TRBV29-1 to TRBJ2-7, with TRBD1 matching 7 bases. The length of the CDR3 is 13 residues. The germline CDR1 and CDR2 sequences are SQVTM and ANQGSEA. J gave up 2 bases and V 6 bases, and 7 bases lay outside the gene matches. CDR3: CSVHTGTAYEQYF. The CDR3 DNA is TGCAGCGTCCATACCGGGACAGCCTACGAGCAGTACTTC.

This sequence joins TRBV2 and TRBJ2-5; the D gene is possibly TRBD2 (5 bases). Between the trimmed V and J ends, which lost 0 bases and 13 bases, there was a span of 21 bases. Germline V gene data show CDR1 as SNHLY and CDR2 as FYNNEI. This CDR3 has 15 amino acids. CDR3: CASSEALTRTSFGYF. CDR3 in DNA: TGTGCCAGCAGTGAAGCGCTTACTAGGACGAGTTTCGGGTACTTC.

CDR3 DNA: TGTGCCAGCAGTTTATCAGGGAACGAGCAGTACTTC. Translation: CASSLSGNEQYF. The rearrangement links TRBV28 to TRBJ2-7; possibly TRBD1 for D (5 bases). CDR1 is MDHEN and CDR2 is SYDVKM in the germline V gene. Trimming shortened V by 1 base and J by 5 bases, and 6 bases separated the two germline ends. The CDR3 is 12 amino acids.

The chain recombines TRBV28 with TRBJ1-5; D ambiguous. Germline lookup yields CDR1 MDHEN and CDR2 SYDVKM. V lost 6 bases, J lost 2 bases, and 8 bases lay in between. The CDR3 extends over 13 amino acids. CDR3 residues: CASRGHGNQPQHF. The DNA of the CDR3 is TGTGCCAGCAGGGGTCATGGCAATCAGCCCCAGCATTTT.

The V call is TRBV9, the J call TRBJ1-2; maybe TRBD1 (6 bases). Germline values: CDR1 SGDLS, CDR2 YYNGEE. The CDR3 has 14 residues. V lost 0 bases, J lost 4 bases, and 10 bases lay in between. The CDR3 coding sequence is TGTGCCAGCAGCGTAGGACAGGCTTCCTATGGCTACACCTTC. Its protein product is CASSVGQASYGYTF.

This clone was observed a handful of times. The gene calls are TRBV27 and TRBJ1-2; the D gene is possibly TRBD1 (6 bases). CDR3 size: 14 residues. The V gene's germline CDR1 is MNHEY and CDR2 SMNVEV (reference sequence). V lost 2 bases, J lost 4 bases, and 11 bases lay in between. CDR3 nucleotide sequence: TGTGCCAGCAGTTTAAAGGGGGGCCCCTATGGCTACACCTTC. This encodes CASSLKGGPYGYTF.

This clone was seen once. The genes are TRBV24-1 and TRBJ1-6; D is perhaps TRBD1 (6 bases). This CDR3 is 15 amino acids long. V dropped 5 bases and J dropped 7 bases, with 14 bases sitting between them. Per germline, CDR1 KGHDR and CDR2 SFDVKD. CDR3 in amino acids: CATSGEQGKNSPLHF. In DNA, the CDR3 is TGTGCCACCAGTGGAGAACAGGGAAAGAATTCACCCCTCCACTTT.

The J gene is TRBJ1-6, the V gene TRBV9; D is uncertain. The germline gives CDR1 SGDLS, CDR2 YYNGEE. The CDR3 runs to 15 residues. Trimming removed 4 bases from V and 4 bases from J, with 12 bases in between. The CDR3 nucleotides read TGTGCCAGCAGCCCCCGGGCAGATTATAATTCACCCCTCCACTTT. Protein: CASSPRADYNSPLHF. The variable domain in full, completed from reference TRBV9 and TRBJ1-6, reads DSGVTQTPKHLITATGQRVTLRCSPRSGDLSVYWYQQSLDQGLQFLIQYYNGEERAKGNILERFSAQQFPDLHSELNLSSLELGDSALYFCASSPRADYNSPLHFGNGTRLTVT.

The CDR3 sequence is CASSPSLSGNTIYF. The CDR3 DNA reads TGTGCCAGTAGTCCGAGTCTCTCTGGAAACACCATATATTTT. This chain joins TRBV19 and TRBJ1-3, with unresolved D. This CDR3 has 14 amino acids. V lost 5 bases, J lost 0 bases, and 8 bases lay in between. The V gene's germline CDR1 is LNHDA and CDR2 SQIVND (reference sequence).

V usage is TRBV2 and J usage is TRBJ1-5; possibly TRBD1 for D (6 bases). This CDR3 is 13 amino acids long. The ends were cut back, 3 bases at V and 3 bases at J, with 6 bases in the middle. Germline CDR1 is SNHLY and CDR2 is FYNNEI. The CDR3 spells CASSEGANQPQHF. CDR3 nucleotide sequence: TGTGCCAGCAGTGAGGGGGCCAATCAGCCCCAGCATTTT.

J is TRBJ2-2 and V is TRBV5-1; the D is unclear. V was clipped by 0 bases and J by 3 bases, with 15 bases between them. Germline values: CDR1 SGHRS, CDR2 YFSETQ. The CDR3 length is 17 residues. CDR3 in DNA: TGCGCCAGCAGCTTGGCTGGCCAAGCGCCCTACACCGGGGAGCTGTTTTTT. Protein sequence: CASSLAGQAPYTGELFF. Together with reference TRBV5-1 and TRBJ2-2, the CDR3 gives the full variable domain: KAGVTQTPRYLIKTRGQQVTLSCSPISGHRSVSWYQQTPGQGLQFLFEYFSETQRNKGNFPGRFSGRQFSNSRSEMNVSTLELGDSALYLCASSLAGQAPYTGELFFGEGSRLTVL.

This chain connects TRBV5-5 to TRBJ1-1; TRBD1 matches 7 bases. CDR3 length: 14 residues. V lost 3 bases, J lost 1 base, and 3 bases stayed unmatched. The V gene's germline CDR1 is SGHKS and CDR2 YYEKEE (reference sequence). In DNA form, the CDR3 reads TGTGCCAGCAGCTGGACAGGCCAGAACACTGAAGCTTTCTTT. It is translated as CASSWTGQNTEAFF.

This clone was observed once. The chain combines TRBV15 with TRBJ1-5, with TRBD1 identical over 11 bases. Germline lookup yields CDR1 LNHNV and CDR2 YYDKDF (reference sequence). With V trimmed by 5 bases and J by 7 bases, 10 bases remained unmatched. The CDR3 spans 16 residues. Here the CDR3 DNA reads TGTGCCACCAGCCGCACCGGGACAGGGGGTCGGCAGCCCCAGCATTTT. Encoded protein: CATSRTGTGGRQPQHF. Full variable domain (missing parts from reference TRBV15 and TRBJ1-5): DAMVIQNPRYQVTQFGKPVTLSCSQTLNHNVMYWYQQKSSQAPKLLFHYYDKDFNNEADTPDNFQSRRPNTSFCFLDIRSPGLGDTAMYLCATSRTGTGGRQPQHFGDGTRLSIL.

This clone has a single count. Its ends do not fully match the called genes, so a read error is possible. The V and J genes are TRBV4-1 and TRBJ2-3; a possible D gene is TRBD1 (6 bases). CDR3 length: 14 residues. Germline lookup yields CDR1 MGHRA and CDR2 YSYEKL. The CDR3 protein is CASSPRTVQDMQYF. The CDR3 DNA sequence: TGCGCCAGCAGCCCCCGGACAGTCCAAGATATGCAGTATTTT.

J is TRBJ1-5 and V is TRBV27; D remains unclear. V was clipped by 6 bases and J by 7 bases, with 10 bases between them. Germline loops: CDR1 MNHEY, CDR2 SMNVEV (reference sequence). The CDR3 runs 12 residues. CDR3 sequence (DNA): TGTGCCAGCAGGGAGGGAAACCAGCCCCAGCATTTT. Protein product: CASREGNQPQHF.

This clone was counted only a few times. The J gene is TRBJ2-1, the V gene TRBV10-3; 10 bases fit TRBD2. The CDR3 has 17 residues. With 6 bases clipped from V and 7 bases from J, the junction kept 15 bases outside the gene matches. The germline V gene encodes CDR1 ENHRY and CDR2 SYGVKD. CDR3 sequence: CAIRASGGQYHQNEQFF. The CDR3 region has the DNA TGTGCCATCAGGGCTAGCGGGGGTCAGTATCATCAGAATGAGCAGTTCTTC.

The rearrangement uses TRBV9 and TRBJ2-3, with 7 bases lining up with TRBD2. The CDR3 covers 15 residues. J was trimmed by 4 bases and V by 0 bases; bases with no gene match: 5. Germline assignment: CDR1 SGDLS and CDR2 YYNGEE. DNA of the CDR3: TGTGCCAGCAGCGTAGGAGCGGGATCCGCAGATACGCAGTATTTT. Encoded protein: CASSVGAGSADTQYF.

The J gene is TRBJ1-3, the V gene TRBV27; D is unclear. V lost 4 bases and J lost 2, with 15 bases in between. Germline CDR1 and CDR2: MNHEY and SMNVEV (reference sequence). The CDR3 spans 16 residues. CDR3 in DNA: TGTGCCAGCAGTTCCCGACCCCAAGGCCCTGGAAACACCATATATTTT. Its protein product is CASSSRPQGPGNTIYF.